These T cell receptor beta chains were read from a single sample in a study of shared T cell receptors in the human thymus. The protocol was immunoSEQ multiplex PCR, while the TCRdb copy is restricted to in-frame clones and leaves out a portion. This table holds fewer than 700,000 clones, roughly 90% found once. Separately, the same data were catalogued under a study of human thymus T cells.

Sequences were obtained from thymocytes. The receptors stem from a boy in the first two years of life with a congenital heart defect. The CDR3 runs from the conserved cysteine through the conserved F or W. A D gene is named only where the DNA matches it firmly. Only some rows state a clone size, as once, few, many or a class for expanded clones.

V gene	D gene	J gene	clone size	CDR3 protein	CDR3 DNA
TRBV2	TRBD1	TRBJ1-2	NA	CASSPGQVRRGYGYTF	TGTGCCAGCAGCCCCGGACAGGTCCGCCGGGGGTATGGCTACACCTTC
TRBV7-2	TRBD2	TRBJ2-1	NA	CASSVLVLAGNEQFF	TGTGCCAGCAGCGTGTTGGTTCTAGCGGGGAATGAGCAGTTCTTC
TRBV5-1	TRBD1	TRBJ1-4	NA	CASTLSGWGQGGTNEKLFF	TGCGCCAGCACCTTGTCCGGGTGGGGACAGGGTGGAACTAATGAAAAACTGTTTTTT
TRBV7-8	NA	TRBJ2-1	NA	CASSLKGGGRNEQFF	TGTGCCAGCAGCCTCAAAGGGGGAGGGAGGAATGAGCAGTTCTTC
TRBV12-5	NA	TRBJ1-2	NA	CASAPRGSYGYTF	TGTGCTAGTGCCCCGCGTGGTAGCTATGGCTACACCTTC
TRBV28	NA	TRBJ2-7	NA	CASSFRRAAYEQYF	TGTGCCAGCAGTTTTAGGAGGGCTGCCTACGAGCAGTACTTC
TRBV29-1	TRBD2	TRBJ2-5	NA	CSVLGLAGGKTQYF	TGCAGCGTGCTAGGACTAGCGGGAGGGAAGACCCAGTACTTC
TRBV11-2	TRBD1	TRBJ2-7	NA	CASSRIRDRATNEQYF	TGTGCCAGCAGCCGAATCCGGGACAGGGCGACAAACGAGCAGTACTTC
TRBV6-1	NA	TRBJ2-3	NA	CASWGRPTDTQYF	TGTGCCAGCTGGGGCCGGCCCACAGATACGCAGTATTTT
TRBV19	NA	TRBJ1-5	once	CASRALVGNRGNQPQHF	TGTGCCAGTAGGGCCTTGGTGGGTAATCGGGGCAATCAGCCCCAGCATTTT
TRBV5-1	NA	TRBJ2-6	NA	CASSFAQGPGANVLTF	TGCGCCAGCAGCTTCGCCCAGGGGCCTGGGGCCAACGTCCTGACTTTC
TRBV7-9	NA	TRBJ1-2	NA	CARQNYGYTF	TGTGCCAGGCAGAACTATGGCTACACCTTC
TRBV7-2	NA	TRBJ2-7	NA	CASSWTAYYEQYF	TGTGCCAGCAGCTGGACAGCCTACTACGAGCAGTACTTC
TRBV6-6	TRBD1	TRBJ1-4	NA	CASSYKTGENEKLFF	TGTGCCAGCAGTTACAAGACAGGGGAGAATGAAAAACTGTTTTTT
TRBV27	TRBD1	TRBJ2-3	once	CASSTTTGAYTDTQYF	TGTGCCAGCAGTACGACGACAGGGGCATACACAGATACGCAGTATTTT
TRBV11-2	TRBD1	TRBJ1-1	NA	CASSQFLGTGNTEAFF	TGTGCCAGCAGTCAATTCCTGGGGACAGGGAACACTGAAGCTTTCTTT
TRBV5-6	NA	TRBJ2-2	once	CASSPSYDLNTGELFF	TGTGCCAGCAGCCCCTCCTACGACTTGAACACCGGGGAGCTGTTTTTT
TRBV28	NA	TRBJ1-5	NA	CASSGVVSNQPQHF	TGTGCCAGCAGCGGGGTGGTTAGCAATCAGCCCCAGCATTTT
TRBV7-2	TRBD2	TRBJ2-1	NA	CASSLSGTWRREQFF	TGTGCCAGCAGCCTTAGCGGGACCTGGAGGAGGGAGCAGTTCTTC
TRBV4-1	NA	TRBJ1-2	NA	CASSQDRDNEVGGYTF	TGCGCCAGCAGCCAAGATCGGGACAATGAAGTTGGCGGCTACACCTTC
TRBV11-2	NA	TRBJ2-7	few	CASSLDGAPPGNGYEQYF	TGTGCCAGCAGCTTAGATGGGGCCCCCCCAGGGAATGGCTACGAGCAGTACTTC
TRBV27	TRBD1	TRBJ2-1	NA	CASSATGQGWIDEQFF	TGTGCCAGCAGTGCCACGGGACAGGGGTGGATCGATGAGCAGTTCTTC
TRBV27	NA	TRBJ2-1	NA	CASTSRVGLDNEQFF	TGTGCCAGCACTTCTCGGGTAGGCCTGGACAATGAGCAGTTCTTC
TRBV27	TRBD2	TRBJ2-7	few	CASSPFWDKTSGNTVGEQYF	TGTGCCAGCAGTCCATTCTGGGACAAGACTAGCGGGAATACCGTGGGCGAGCAGTACTTC
TRBV2	NA	TRBJ2-5	NA	CASSERQPPGVETQYF	TGTGCCAGCAGTGAGCGGCAGCCGCCCGGGGTAGAGACCCAGTACTTC
TRBV12-2	NA	TRBJ2-7	NA	CASRPEVFGGFNYEQYF	TGTGCAAGTCGCCCCGAGGTGTTTGGGGGCTTTAACTACGAGCAGTACTTC
TRBV4-2	TRBD2	TRBJ2-7	NA	CASSPWAPTSGEYEQYF	TGTGCCAGCAGCCCTTGGGCCCCGACTAGCGGGGAATACGAGCAGTACTTC
TRBV4-3	TRBD2	TRBJ2-5	NA	CASSQDSKLAGIQETQYF	TGCGCCAGCAGCCAAGATAGTAAGCTAGCGGGAATCCAAGAGACCCAGTACTTC
TRBV5-1	TRBD1	TRBJ2-5	NA	CASSWGQPSQETQYF	TGCGCCAGCAGCTGGGGACAGCCTTCTCAAGAGACCCAGTACTTC